These 28 T cell receptor beta chains originate from one sample sequenced in a study of T cells after yellow fever vaccination. Via MiXCR, TCRdb re-called the 5' RACE reads, giving one row per CDR3 protein. This sample yields roughly 160,000 distinct CDR3 sequences, of which 6% to 7.5% are seen a single time; over 2% belongs to the top ten. The sample was CD4+ T cells sorted from PBMCs, taken 5 days after the first yellow fever vaccination. The source of these receptors is a young man who received the YFV17D yellow fever vaccine.

This clonotype was picked up a small number of times. The chain joins TRBV10-3 to TRBJ2-7; 8 bases are shared with TRBD1. The CDR3 has 13 amino acids. Germline CDR1 and CDR2: ENHRY and SYGVKD. V trimming: 7 bases; J trimming: 1 base; junction bases outside the gene matches: 3. CDR3 sequence (DNA): TGTGCCATCAAGGGGGACAGGTCCTACGAGCAGTACTTC. Protein product: CAIKGDRSYEQYF.

This clonotype has a count of ten or more. The chain joins TRBV4-2 to TRBJ2-7; no firm D call. The CDR3 length is 13 residues. Trimming took 2 bases from V and 3 from J, leaving 8 bases between them. Germline V gene sequence: CDR1 LGHNA, CDR2 YNFKEQ. CDR3 amino acids: CASSQSASYEQYF. In DNA, the CDR3 is TGTGCCAGCAGCCAATCTGCGAGCTACGAGCAGTACTTC.

This clonotype was observed many times. J is TRBJ2-7 and V is TRBV7-6, with D uncertain. Germline values: CDR1 SGHVS, CDR2 FNYEAQ. The length of the CDR3 is 13 residues. V was cut by 1 base and J by 5 bases, with 9 bases left in between. CDR3: CASSLEGWNEQYF. DNA for the CDR3: TGTGCCAGCAGCTTAGAGGGCTGGAACGAGCAGTACTTC. Full variable domain (missing parts from reference TRBV7-6 and TRBJ2-7): GAGVSQSPRYKVTKRGQDVALRCDPISGHVSLYWYRQALGQGPEFLTYFNYEAQQDKSGLPNDRFSAERPEGSISTLTIQRTEQRDSAMYRCASSLEGWNEQYFGPGTRLTVT.

This clonotype occurred a few times. This chain links TRBV5-1 with TRBJ2-1; D not resolved. CDR1 is SGHRS, CDR2 YFSETQ, per germline. Trimming left V 0 bases short and J 8 bases short, with 6 bases between. This CDR3 contains 12 residues. The CDR3 coding sequence is TGCGCCAGCAGCTTGGGTGGGCATGAGCAGTTCTTC. Amino acids: CASSLGGHEQFF.

This clonotype was found a few times. The chain couples TRBV5-1 to TRBJ1-1; D uncertain. From germline, CDR1 is SGHRS and CDR2 YFSETQ. The CDR3 has 14 residues. Deletions cut 5 bases from V and 1 base from J, with 12 bases between. The CDR3 DNA sequence: TGCGCCAGCAGAACCATGCACACGAACACTGAAGCTTTCTTT. This sequence encodes CASRTMHTNTEAFF.

This clonotype was observed many times. The chain employs TRBV7-9 and TRBJ1-6; D perhaps matches TRBD1 (6 bases). The germline gives CDR1 SEHNR, CDR2 FQNEAQ (reference sequence). This CDR3 has 13 amino acids. The V end was cut by 2 bases, the J end by 11 bases, with 10 bases between. The CDR3 loop reads CASSLQGNTPLHF. The CDR3, as DNA: TGTGCCAGCAGCTTACAGGGGAATACACCCCTCCACTTT.

This chain connects TRBV4-1 to TRBJ2-3; possible D gene TRBD1, 5 bases. The CDR3 runs 16 residues. Germline CDR1 MGHRA, CDR2 YSYEKL. The V end was cut by 6 bases, the J end by 0 bases, with 16 bases between. In DNA, the CDR3 is TGCGCCAGCAGGAAAGGGGTAGCAGATAGCACAGATACGCAGTATTTT. This translates into CASRKGVADSTDTQYF.

The CDR3 is CASSPHGPSTDTQYF. For the CDR3, the DNA is TGTGCCAGCAGCCCCCACGGCCCTAGCACAGATACGCAGTATTTT. The chain is built from TRBV7-3 and TRBJ2-3; D is undetermined. Germline CDR1 is SGHTA and CDR2 is FQGTGA. This CDR3 comprises 15 residues. Deletions cut 5 bases from V and 0 bases from J, with 12 bases between.

This chain links TRBV3-1 with TRBJ2-2; D not resolved. The germline gives CDR1 LGHDT, CDR2 YNNKEL (reference sequence). The ends were cut back, 3 bases at V and 1 base at J, with 15 bases in the middle. The CDR3 has 17 amino acids. CDR3 loop: CASSQVAIPRNTGELFF. The CDR3 DNA sequence: TGTGCCAGCAGCCAGGTCGCGATCCCCCGGAACACCGGGGAGCTGTTTTTT. Combining the CDR3 with reference TRBV3-1 and TRBJ2-2 gives the whole variable domain DTAVSQTPKYLVTQMGNDKSIKCEQNLGHDTMYWYKQDSKKFLKIMFSYNNKELIINETVPNRFSPKSPDKAHLNLHINSLELGDSAVYFCASSQVAIPRNTGELFFGEGSRLTVL.

The chain couples TRBV7-9 to TRBJ1-1, with D possibly TRBD1 on 5 matching bases. Germline V gives CDR1 SEHNR, CDR2 FQNEAQ (reference sequence). The CDR3 has 11 residues. The V gene lost 10 bases and the J gene lost 3 bases, with 9 bases spanning the gap. CDR3 in amino acids: CATARDTEAFF. The CDR3 DNA reads as TGTGCCACCGCCAGGGACACTGAAGCTTTCTTT.

This clonotype occurred many times. The chain employs TRBV18 and TRBJ1-1; no firm D call. This CDR3 has 14 residues. Germline V gene data show CDR1 as KGHSH and CDR2 as LQKENI. With 0 bases removed from V and 1 base from J, the gap between germline ends came to 6 bases. As DNA, the CDR3 is TGTGCCAGCTCACCACCCACGGGGAACACTGAAGCTTTCTTT. This encodes CASSPPTGNTEAFF.

This clonotype was observed many times. This sequence joins TRBV20-1 and TRBJ2-5; D remains ambiguous. The CDR3 consists of 11 residues. Trimming shortened V by 2 bases and J by 5 bases, and 6 bases separated the two germline ends. Looked up from germline, CDR1 is DFQATT and CDR2 is SNEGSKA (reference sequence). The CDR3: CSARYTETQYF. The CDR3 coding sequence is TGCAGTGCTAGATATACGGAGACCCAGTACTTC.

The sample holds many counts of this clonotype. The CDR3 sequence is CAIRTGLNTEAFF. In DNA form, the CDR3 reads TGTGCCATCAGGACAGGGTTGAACACTGAAGCTTTCTTT. This rearrangement joins TRBV10-3 to TRBJ1-1, with 7 bases matching TRBD1. Germline CDR1 and CDR2: ENHRY and SYGVKD. J was trimmed by 0 bases and V by 6 bases; bases with no gene match: 1. The CDR3 contains 13 residues.

Ten or more counts support this clonotype. CDR3 DNA sequence: TGTGCCAGCAGCGGGGGGCCAGACGAGCAGTACGTC. This gives the protein CASSGGPDEQYV. The chain couples TRBV21-1 to TRBJ2-7; the table names TRBD1, a call not compared with the DNA. TRBV21-1 is termed a pseudogene. The CDR3 totals 12 residues.

This clonotype was seen ten or more times. The J gene is TRBJ2-3, the V gene TRBV18; D call uncertain. CDR3 size: 14 residues. Germline values: CDR1 KGHSH, CDR2 LQKENI. Deletions cut 2 bases from V and 2 bases from J, with 8 bases between. The CDR3 coding sequence is TGTGCCAGCTCACCATCCGCAGTCACAGATACGCAGTATTTT. It encodes CASSPSAVTDTQYF.

This clonotype came up many times. The chain joins TRBV11-2 to TRBJ2-1; D is possibly TRBD1 (5 bases). The CDR3 has 13 residues. The germline V gene encodes CDR1 SGHAT and CDR2 FQNNGV. Trimming took 3 bases from V and 5 from J, leaving 8 bases between them. The DNA of the CDR3 is TGTGCCAGCAGCTTTGTACAGGACAATGAGCAGTTCTTC. It translates to CASSFVQDNEQFF.

At least ten counts were recorded for this clonotype. The chain is built from TRBV6-5 and TRBJ2-1, with 14 bases lining up with TRBD2. CDR1 MNHEY and CDR2 SVGAGI come from the germline V gene. V trimming: 0 bases; J trimming: 3 bases; junction bases outside the gene matches: 1. The CDR3 consists of 17 residues. The CDR3, as DNA: TGTGCCAGCAGTTACTCGGGACTAGCGGGGGTCTACAATGAGCAGTTCTTC. This gives the protein CASSYSGLAGVYNEQFF.

This clonotype was seen many times. The rearrangement joins TRBV10-3 to TRBJ2-2; D remains unclear. Per the germline V gene, CDR1 is ENHRY and CDR2 is SYGVKD. V dropped 3 bases and J dropped 8 bases, with 10 bases sitting between them. The CDR3 has 13 amino acids. The CDR3 spells CAISEGSQGELFF. As DNA, the CDR3 is TGTGCCATCAGTGAAGGGTCCCAAGGGGAGCTGTTTTTT.

This clonotype was seen repeatedly, ten times or more. The chain carries TRBV10-2 and TRBJ1-4, with D possibly being TRBD1 (6 bases). In germline, CDR1 is WSHSY, CDR2 SAAADI. V dropped 7 bases and J dropped 7 bases, with 16 bases sitting between them. The CDR3 runs to 14 residues. This chain's CDR3 is CASTSRGQFEKLFF. CDR3 bases: TGCGCCAGCACCTCCCGGGGGCAATTTGAAAAACTGTTTTTT.

This clonotype was found many times. V gene TRBV5-1 combines with J gene TRBJ1-1; 7 nucleotides line up with TRBD1. Germline V gene sequence: CDR1 SGHRS, CDR2 YFSETQ. The CDR3 sequence is 14 residues long. Trimming took 3 bases from V and 1 from J; bases not matched to a gene: 3. The CDR3, as DNA: TGCGCCAGCAGCTGGGGACAGTCGAACACTGAAGCTTTCTTT. It translates to CASSWGQSNTEAFF.

The gene calls are TRBV5-1 and TRBJ2-7; 7 positions agree with TRBD2. CDR1 is SGHRS and CDR2 is YFSETQ in the germline V gene. Trimming removed 8 bases from V and 3 bases from J; junction bases left unmatched: 11. The length of the CDR3 is 14 residues. The CDR3, as DNA: TGCGCCAGTAGAAGGACTAGTGATTTCTACGAGCAGTACTTC. Its translation: CASRRTSDFYEQYF.

This clonotype has a count of ten or more. V is TRBV5-1 and J is TRBJ1-1; D unclear. Germline assignment: CDR1 SGHRS and CDR2 YFSETQ. V lost 4 bases and J lost 1, with 14 bases in between. The CDR3 loop spans 15 amino acids. CDR3 amino acids: CASSTEASWNTEAFF. CDR3 in DNA: TGCGCCAGCAGCACCGAGGCCTCATGGAACACTGAAGCTTTCTTT.

This clonotype has just a few counts. The V call is TRBV29-1, the J call TRBJ1-1; 7 positions agree with TRBD1. This CDR3 is 12 amino acids long. The germline V gene encodes CDR1 SQVTM and CDR2 ANQGSEA. V lost 5 bases, J lost 3 bases, and 3 bases stayed unmatched. The CDR3 DNA is TGCAGCGTTCACAGGGGCGACACTGAAGCTTTCTTT. It yields the protein CSVHRGDTEAFF.

This chain links TRBV5-1 with TRBJ1-6, with D perhaps TRBD1 (6 bases). Germline-derived CDR1 and CDR2 are SGHRS and YFSETQ. This CDR3 has 15 amino acids. Trimming cost V 4 bases and J 9 bases, with 17 bases left between them. The CDR3 spells CASSRNREISSPLHF. The DNA for the CDR3 is TGCGCCAGCAGCCGGAACAGGGAAATTAGTTCACCCCTCCACTTT.

V is TRBV24-1 and J is TRBJ1-2; D not resolved. V lost 3 bases to trimming and J lost 6 bases, with 16 bases between them. The CDR3 sequence is 15 residues long. Germline V gene sequence: CDR1 KGHDR, CDR2 SFDVKD. This CDR3 reads CATSDQRRSWDGYTF. In DNA, the CDR3 is TGTGCCACCAGTGATCAGCGGCGCTCTTGGGATGGCTACACCTTC.

This clonotype was observed many times. This sequence joins TRBV7-6 and TRBJ2-1; 9 bases match TRBD2. From germline, CDR1 is SGHVS and CDR2 FNYEAQ. The trim removed 1 base at V and 9 bases at J, leaving 7 bases unmatched. This CDR3 comprises 15 residues. The DNA for the CDR3 is TGTGCCAGCAGCTTAGGGGCACTAGCGGGCGGTGAGCAGTTCTTC. This gives the protein CASSLGALAGGEQFF.

This clonotype has just a few counts. The J gene is TRBJ1-1, the V gene TRBV6-5; a possible D gene is TRBD1 (6 bases). CDR1 is MNHEY and CDR2 is SVGAGI in the germline V gene. This CDR3 spans 17 amino acids. The V end was cut by 0 bases, the J end by 4 bases, with 18 bases between. The DNA for the CDR3 is TGTGCCAGCAGTTACTCGATAAGCGCGGGGGCGGGCACTGAAGCTTTCTTT. Amino acids: CASSYSISAGAGTEAFF.

This clonotype showed up many times. The genes are TRBV7-2 and TRBJ2-7; D might be TRBD2 (5 bases). This CDR3 comprises 14 residues. Per germline, CDR1 SGHTA and CDR2 FQGNSA. Between the trimmed V and J ends, which lost 8 bases and 5 bases, there was a span of 19 bases. CDR3 coding DNA: TGTGCCAGCTCCCAATCGTGGGGTAGCGACGAGCAGTACTTC. This sequence encodes CASSQSWGSDEQYF.